A single sample is the source of the 26 T cell receptor beta chains below, sequenced in a study of control samples from healthy donors and cancer patients. Profiling relied on immunoSEQ multiplex PCR, and the TCRdb table lists in-frame clones only, not all of them. The sample holds under 200,000 clones; approximately 94% are singletons and the top ten take 14%. Specimen: PBMCs. The receptors here all came from a man aged 55 to 70 with colorectal cancer.

The chain recombines TRBV11-3 with TRBJ2-1; a possible D gene is TRBD2 (5 bases). Germline CDR1 is SGHNT and CDR2 is YENEEA. V was cut by 4 bases and J by 6 bases, with 16 bases left in between. CDR3 length: 15 amino acids. The CDR3 DNA follows: TGTGCCAGCAGCTCCTCCATGGAGGACTCCAATGAGCAGTTCTTC. Its translation is CASSSSMEDSNEQFF.

CDR3 nucleotides: TGTGCCAGCAGCCAAGGAGGGGCCAGCGCCTTCTCTGGAAACACCATATATTTT. This encodes CASSQGGASAFSGNTIYF. The V gene is TRBV3-1 (or the pseudogene TRBV3-2), the J gene TRBJ1-3; D might be TRBD1 (5 bases). Germline CDR1 LGHDT, CDR2 YNNKEL (reference sequence). V lost 1 base to trimming and J lost 0 bases, with 16 bases between them. The CDR3 runs to 18 residues.

The chain couples TRBV6-2 or TRBV6-3 to TRBJ1-1; TRBD1 is a possible D gene (5 bases). The CDR3 is 19 amino acids. Germline CDR1 MNHEY, CDR2 SVGEGT. The V gene lost 2 bases and the J gene lost 3 bases, with 25 bases spanning the gap. CDR3 residues: CASSYPRRGNLGLYTEAFF. For the CDR3, the DNA is TGTGCCAGCAGTTACCCCCGGCGGGGGAATTTGGGCCTGTACACTGAAGCTTTCTTT.

The chain has TRBV18 and TRBJ2-5, with no clear D. CDR3 size: 15 residues. Trimming cost V 2 bases and J 4 bases, with 14 bases left between them. Per the germline V gene, CDR1 is KGHSH and CDR2 is LQKENI. CDR3 coding DNA: TGTGCCAGCTCACCAAAACTTCTCAAGCTAGAGACCCAGTACTTC. Its translation is CASSPKLLKLETQYF.

The chain links TRBV24-1 to TRBJ2-5; TRBD1 matches 9 bases. The CDR3 consists of 14 residues. Trimming removed 4 bases from V and 3 bases from J; junction bases left unmatched: 2. CDR1 KGHDR and CDR2 SFDVKD come from the germline V gene. CDR3 DNA: TGTGCCACCAGTGACCGGGACAGGGAAGAGACCCAGTACTTC. Protein product: CATSDRDREETQYF.

This CDR3 is CASSVGDSGGKETQYF. CDR3 nucleotides: TGTGCCAGCAGCGTAGGTGATAGCGGGGGAAAAGAGACCCAGTACTTC. The genes are TRBV9 and TRBJ2-5, with TRBD2 matching over 9 bases. The V and J ends lost 0 bases and 3 bases, in that order; junction bases with no gene match: 6. CDR1 and CDR2 from the germline V gene are SGDLS and YYNGEE. The CDR3 contains 16 residues.

The chain combines TRBV6-1 with TRBJ2-3, with D hard to call. The CDR3 contains 15 residues. Trimming took off 1 base at V and 2 bases at J, with 10 bases between the two ends. Germline V gene data show CDR1 as MNHNS and CDR2 as SASEGT. The CDR3 coding sequence is TGTGCCAGCAGTGAAGTTCGGATTACCACAGATACGCAGTATTTT. This gives the protein CASSEVRITTDTQYF.

The gene calls are TRBV19 and TRBJ2-3; 12 bases match TRBD1. Germline loops: CDR1 LNHDA, CDR2 SQIVND (reference sequence). J gave up 5 bases and V 0 bases, and 6 bases lay outside the gene matches. The CDR3 has 17 residues. CDR3 loop: CASSIDPGTGGIDTQYF. The CDR3 nucleotides read TGTGCCAGTAGTATAGATCCCGGGACAGGGGGCATAGATACGCAGTATTTT.

This clone was picked up one time. The V and J genes are TRBV28 and TRBJ2-3, with 7 nucleotides matching TRBD1. V was pared by 3 bases and J by 4 bases, with 4 bases of the junction left unmatched. Germline CDR1 reads MDHEN; CDR2 reads SYDVKM. The length of the CDR3 is 14 residues. In nucleotides, the CDR3 is TGTGCCAGCAGTTTGACAGGGAACGCAGATACGCAGTATTTT. This codes for CASSLTGNADTQYF. Combining the CDR3 with reference TRBV28 and TRBJ2-3 gives the whole variable domain DVKVTQSSRYLVKRTGEKVFLECVQDMDHENMFWYRQDPGLGLRLIYFSYDVKMKEKGDIPEGYSVSREKKERFSLILESASTNQTSMYLCASSLTGNADTQYFGPGTRLTVL.

This clone came up once. The CDR3 protein is CASQGGGASTGELFF. CDR3 DNA sequence: TGTGCCTCCCAGGGCGGGGGGGCCTCCACCGGGGAGCTGTTTTTT. The rearrangement uses TRBV6-5 and TRBJ2-2; 9 nucleotides agree with TRBD2. Trimming took 11 bases from V and 4 from J; bases not matched to a gene: 11. The CDR3 runs 15 residues. From germline, CDR1 is MNHEY and CDR2 SVGAGI.

J is TRBJ1-3 and V is TRBV19, with D perhaps TRBD1 (6 bases). Trimming pared 6 bases from V and 2 bases from J, leaving 14 bases between. Germline CDR1 and CDR2: LNHDA and SQIVND (reference sequence). The CDR3 runs 15 residues. The CDR3 is CASRGSQGTGNTIYF. The CDR3 DNA is TGTGCCAGTAGGGGGTCACAGGGTACTGGAAACACCATATATTTT.

The rearrangement uses TRBV11-3 and TRBJ2-1, with D tentatively TRBD1 or TRBD2 (6 bases each). Trimming cost V 5 bases and J 3 bases, with 17 bases left between them. Germline lookup yields CDR1 SGHNT and CDR2 YENEEA. The CDR3 consists of 16 residues. CDR3 loop: CASSPTPGAGYNEQFF. Here the CDR3 DNA reads TGTGCCAGCAGCCCCACCCCGGGGGCGGGCTACAATGAGCAGTTCTTC.

V gene TRBV5-6 combines with J gene TRBJ1-6; maybe TRBD1 (5 bases). Trimming stripped 2 bases from V and 7 bases from J, with 13 bases between. Germline V gene sequence: CDR1 SGHDT, CDR2 YYEEEE. The CDR3 has 15 amino acids. The CDR3 nucleotides read TGTGCCAGCAGCTTTGGGGGACTTGGGAATTCACCCCTCCACTTT. It codes for CASSFGGLGNSPLHF.

V and J are TRBV28 and TRBJ2-3, with TRBD1 matching 8 bases. Germline assignment: CDR1 MDHEN and CDR2 SYDVKM. The CDR3 contains 15 residues. The J segment lost 3 bases and the V segment lost 3 bases, leaving 5 bases of the junction unmatched. The CDR3 sequence: CASSLVQGGTDTQYF. CDR3 DNA: TGTGCCAGCAGTTTGGTACAGGGGGGAACAGATACGCAGTATTTT.

This chain uses TRBV7-9 with TRBJ2-4; D gene unclear. The CDR3 loop spans 15 amino acids. Trimming pared 5 bases from V and 0 bases from J, leaving 11 bases between. The germline CDR1 and CDR2 sequences are SEHNR and FQNEAQ (reference sequence). The CDR3 DNA reads TGTGCCAGCAGCCCTCCGGTGATAGCCAAAAACATTCAGTACTTC. This gives the protein CASSPPVIAKNIQYF.

The rearrangement joins TRBV29-1 to TRBJ1-2; no clear D. CDR3 size: 12 residues. V lost 0 bases, J lost 1 base, and 3 bases lay in between. CDR1 and CDR2 from the germline V gene are SQVTM and ANQGSEA. The CDR3 DNA sequence: TGCAGCGTTGAAGACGGTAACTATGGCTACACCTTC. As protein: CSVEDGNYGYTF.

The V and J genes are TRBV30 and TRBJ1-4; D is ambiguous. Germline CDR1 reads GTSNPN; CDR2 reads SVGIG (reference sequence). CDR3 length equals 11 residues. Deletions cut 5 bases from V and 7 bases from J, with 8 bases between. DNA of the CDR3: TGTGCCTGGGGGAAAGGTGAAAAACTGTTTTTT. Its translation is CAWGKGEKLFF.

The rearrangement links TRBV24-1 to TRBJ2-5, with 7 bases identical to TRBD2. V lost 5 bases to trimming and J lost 2 bases; unmatched junction nucleotides: 4. The CDR3 extends over 14 amino acids. Looked up from germline, CDR1 is KGHDR and CDR2 is SFDVKD. The CDR3 coding sequence is TGTGCCACCAGTGCCCTAGCGGATCAAGAGACCCAGTACTTC. Its protein is CATSALADQETQYF.

This rearrangement joins TRBV5-1 to TRBJ2-2; no definite D call. Per germline, CDR1 SGHRS and CDR2 YFSETQ. This CDR3 has 15 amino acids. Trimming stripped 0 bases from V and 1 base from J, with 7 bases between. The CDR3 spells CASSLDSLNTGELFF. For the CDR3, the DNA is TGCGCCAGCAGCTTGGACTCCCTGAACACCGGGGAGCTGTTTTTT.

The chain links TRBV24-1 to TRBJ2-5, with 9 bases fitting TRBD1. Trimming at V came to 9 bases and at J to 1 base, leaving 5 bases not matched to a gene. CDR3 length equals 14 residues. The V gene's germline CDR1 is KGHDR and CDR2 SFDVKD. Here the CDR3 DNA reads TGTGCCACCCAGGACAGGGGTCCCCAAGAGACCCAGTACTTC. Its translation: CATQDRGPQETQYF.

The genes are TRBV5-1 and TRBJ2-1; D uncertain. V was cut by 3 bases and J by 7 bases, with 5 bases left in between. Germline-derived CDR1 and CDR2 are SGHRS and YFSETQ. The CDR3 is 11 amino acids. The CDR3 DNA follows: TGCGCCAGCAGCTCAGAAAATGAGCAGTTCTTC. Its protein is CASSSENEQFF.

J is TRBJ1-2 and V is TRBV5-4, with D uncertain. This CDR3 contains 13 residues. The germline V gene encodes CDR1 SGHNT and CDR2 YYREEE (reference sequence). Trimming cost V 0 bases and J 3 bases, with 6 bases left between them. This chain's CDR3 is CASSLVPDYGYTF. In DNA, the CDR3 is TGTGCCAGCAGCTTGGTCCCAGACTATGGCTACACCTTC.

This clone was found once. This rearrangement joins TRBV5-5 to TRBJ1-2; no definite D call. From germline, CDR1 is SGHKS and CDR2 YYEKEE (reference sequence). Trimming removed 3 bases from V and 1 base from J, with 16 bases in between. The CDR3 totals 16 residues. CDR3 in amino acids: CASSSSSSEGNYGYTF. CDR3 in DNA: TGTGCCAGCAGCTCCTCCTCTTCTGAGGGTAACTATGGCTACACCTTC.

This clone is a singleton in its sample. The rearrangement uses TRBV4-2 and TRBJ2-5; 7 nucleotides match TRBD1. The germline V gene encodes CDR1 LGHNA and CDR2 YNFKEQ. The CDR3 loop spans 14 amino acids. Unmatched junction bases numbered 8, after V lost 4 bases and J lost 6 bases. CDR3 region: CASSRVDREQTQYF. In DNA, the CDR3 is TGTGCCAGCAGCCGAGTCGACAGGGAACAGACCCAGTACTTC.

The chain joins TRBV2 to TRBJ2-1; the D call may be TRBD1 or TRBD2 (5 bases each). V lost 3 bases and J 4 bases, leaving 16 bases between the germline ends. CDR3 length: 16 amino acids. The germline V gene encodes CDR1 SNHLY and CDR2 FYNNEI. This CDR3 reads CASSDVGPLTYNEQFF. CDR3 bases: TGTGCCAGCAGTGACGTGGGACCCCTTACTTACAATGAGCAGTTCTTC.

The sample holds one count of this clone. The V gene is TRBV6-1, the J gene TRBJ2-5; no clear D. CDR1 is MNHNS, CDR2 SASEGT, per germline. The CDR3 runs to 14 residues. The V end lost 1 base, the J end lost 2 bases, and 8 bases lay between the germline ends. The DNA of the CDR3 is TGTGCCAGCAGTGAAGGCAGGCTACAAGAGACCCAGTACTTC. It codes for CASSEGRLQETQYF.